Listed below are T cell receptor beta chains from one sample, sequenced in a study of shared clonotypes between healthy human individuals. The data were produced by immunoSEQ multiplex PCR, yet TCRdb's version contains in-frame clones alone and is incomplete. The data hold about 710,000 clones, with approximately 72% observed a single time. The sample consisted of memory CD4+ T cells sorted from blood. The origin of the receptors is a woman younger than 45 in good health. Both conserved end residues are part of each CDR3. D genes are given only for firm matches. Where a row states a size, it is once, few, many or the class of an expanded clone; other rows omit it.

abundance	d_gene	j_gene	v_gene	CDR3aa	CDR3nt
NA	TRBD1	TRBJ2-7	TRBV18	CASSPGTGADYEQYF	TGTGCCAGCTCACCAGGGACAGGGGCGGACTACGAGCAGTACTTC
NA	NA	TRBJ1-5	TRBV2	CASSEWETGLSPPQHF	TGTGCCAGCAGTGAGTGGGAAACGGGTTTGTCACCGCCCCAGCATTTT
NA	TRBD2	TRBJ2-5	TRBV5-1	CASSLGLAGQETQYF	TGCGCCAGCAGCTTGGGACTAGCGGGGCAAGAGACCCAGTACTTC
NA	NA	TRBJ1-1	TRBV28	CASSLGGMNTEAFF	TGTGCCAGCAGTTTAGGCGGAATGAACACTGAAGCTTTCTTT
once	NA	TRBJ1-5	TRBV5-1	CASSVQTDQPQHF	TGCGCCAGCAGCGTCCAGACAGATCAGCCCCAGCATTTT
NA	TRBD1	TRBJ2-6	TRBV19	CASSIQGAGANVLTF	TGTGCCAGTAGTATTCAGGGGGCTGGGGCCAACGTCCTGACTTTC
few	NA	TRBJ1-5	TRBV5-1	CASSPGGRDQPQHF	TGCGCCAGCAGCCCCGGGGGCAGAGATCAGCCCCAGCATTTT
NA	NA	TRBJ1-2	TRBV19	CASRASPGFTSNYGYTF	TGTGCCAGCAGGGCCTCCCCTGGCTTTACTTCTAACTATGGCTACACCTTC
NA	NA	TRBJ1-2	TRBV28	CASSRTGLGYGYTF	TGTGCCAGCAGTCGAACAGGGCTAGGCTATGGCTACACCTTC
NA	NA	TRBJ2-1	TRBV5-1	CASSASHEQFF	TGCGCCAGCAGCGCTAGCCATGAGCAGTTCTTC
many	NA	TRBJ2-5	TRBV5-4	CASGSGGRGTQYF	TGTGCCAGCGGCTCTGGGGGTCGGGGGACCCAGTACTTC
few	TRBD2	TRBJ2-3	TRBV28	CASSQGTSLDTQYF	TGTGCCAGCAGTCAAGGGACTAGCTTAGATACGCAGTATTTT
NA	TRBD2	TRBJ2-7	TRBV28	CASSLGGRTYEQYF	TGTGCCAGCAGTTTAGGCGGGAGGACCTACGAGCAGTACTTC
NA	NA	TRBJ1-5	TRBV9	CASSNSNQPQHF	TGTGCCAGCAGCAACAGTAATCAGCCCCAGCATTTT
NA	NA	TRBJ2-7	TRBV7-9	CASSLAGGSSYEQYF	TGTGCCAGCAGCTTAGCGGGTGGAAGCTCCTACGAGCAGTACTTC
NA	NA	TRBJ2-7	TRBV6-1	CASSLRGRYEQYF	TGTGCCAGCAGCCTCAGGGGGAGGTACGAGCAGTACTTC
NA	TRBD1	TRBJ2-5	TRBV7-8	CASSFPHRDRKYETQYF	TGTGCCAGCAGCTTCCCCCACCGGGACAGGAAATACGAGACCCAGTACTTC
NA	NA	TRBJ1-2	TRBV28	CASRSTPTGGYTF	TGTGCCAGCAGATCCACACCGACGGGTGGCTACACCTTC
NA	TRBD1	TRBJ1-1	TRBV6-1	CASSSWTGGITEAFF	TGTGCCAGCAGTTCCTGGACAGGGGGCATCACTGAAGCTTTCTTT
NA	TRBD2	TRBJ2-1	TRBV2	CASRRLAGSYNEQFF	TGTGCCAGCCGTCGACTAGCGGGAAGCTACAATGAGCAGTTCTTC
NA	NA	TRBJ2-7	TRBV6-5	CASSYSSLGGHEQYF	TGTGCCAGCAGTTACTCGAGCCTCGGGGGCCACGAGCAGTACTTC
once	NA	TRBJ2-5	TRBV10-2	CASSPKETQYF	TGCGCCAGCAGCCCGAAAGAGACCCAGTACTTC
NA	NA	TRBJ2-7	TRBV7-6	CASSPRGSSYEQYF	TGTGCCAGCAGCCCGCGGGGCAGTTCCTACGAGCAGTACTTC
many	TRBD1	TRBJ2-4	TRBV4-1	CASSQDRASGIQYF	TGTGCCAGCAGCCAAGACAGGGCTTCGGGCATTCAGTACTTC
NA	NA	TRBJ1-2	TRBV6-4	CASSDTTGFGYTF	TGTGCCAGCAGTGACACAACAGGGTTTGGCTACACCTTC
once	NA	TRBJ1-5	TRBV2	CASSYTGLNQPQHF	TGTGCCAGCAGCTACACTGGACTCAATCAGCCCCAGCATTTT
few	TRBD1	TRBJ1-1	TRBV18	CASSLQGNIAEAFF	TGTGCCAGCTCACTACAGGGGAATATCGCTGAAGCTTTCTTT
NA	NA	TRBJ2-3	TRBV29-1	CSVELRFRNTQYF	TGCAGCGTTGAATTGCGGTTTAGGAATACGCAGTATTTT
NA	NA	TRBJ1-2	TRBV28	CASSFVPGREYGYTF	TGTGCCAGCAGTTTTGTCCCAGGCAGGGAATATGGCTACACCTTC
NA	NA	TRBJ1-1	TRBV4-2	CASSRGGAVGTEAFF	TGTGCCAGCAGCCGTGGAGGGGCAGTTGGCACTGAAGCTTTCTTT
few	NA	TRBJ1-4	TRBV15	CATSRGRGTNEKLFF	TGTGCCACCAGCAGAGGCAGGGGAACTAATGAAAAACTGTTTTTT
NA	NA	TRBJ1-2	TRBV7-9	CASSPGGYGYTF	TGTGCCAGCAGCCCGGGGGGCTATGGCTACACCTTC
once	NA	TRBJ2-3	TRBV2	CASRVFPSTDTQYF	TGTGCCAGCAGAGTATTCCCTAGCACAGATACGCAGTATTTT
NA	TRBD2	TRBJ2-7	TRBV2	CASRGTGTSGRAIPREQYF	TGTGCCAGCAGAGGAACCGGGACTAGCGGGAGGGCCATTCCCCGCGAGCAGTACTTC
NA	NA	TRBJ2-3	TRBV27	CASRKPSKPDTQYF	TGTGCCAGCAGAAAACCCAGTAAACCGGATACGCAGTATTTT
NA	NA	TRBJ1-1	TRBV19	CASSQADMNTEAFF	TGTGCCAGTAGTCAGGCAGATATGAACACTGAAGCTTTCTTT
few	NA	TRBJ1-4	TRBV7-9	CASSIGVGEKLFF	TGTGCCAGCAGCATTGGCGTAGGTGAAAAACTGTTTTTT
once	NA	TRBJ1-1	TRBV29-1	CSVNKGDTEAFF	TGCAGCGTCAACAAGGGGGACACTGAAGCTTTCTTT
NA	NA	TRBJ1-5	TRBV6-6	CASSIGGSNQPQHF	TGTGCCAGCAGTATTGGGGGAAGCAATCAGCCCCAGCATTTT
NA	NA	TRBJ1-2	TRBV6-1	CASRASTITLDYTF	TGTGCCAGCAGAGCTTCTACGATAACATTAGACTACACCTTC
NA	TRBD1	TRBJ2-5	TRBV2	CASRRDRSRETQYF	TGTGCCAGCAGGAGGGACAGGAGTAGGGAGACCCAGTACTTC
once	NA	TRBJ1-4	TRBV5-1	CASSLSWTEGKLFF	TGCGCCAGCAGCTTGTCTTGGACGGAGGGAAAACTGTTTTTT
few	TRBD2	TRBJ2-1	TRBV19	CASSTASGRAAEQFF	TGTGCCAGTAGTACGGCTAGCGGGAGGGCCGCTGAGCAGTTCTTC
NA	NA	TRBJ1-6	TRBV19	CASSIRTYNSPLHF	TGTGCCAGTAGTATCCGGACGTATAATTCACCCCTCCACTTT
NA	NA	TRBJ1-5	TRBV28	CASSLGQPNQPQHF	TGTGCCAGCAGTTTGGGGCAGCCTAATCAGCCCCAGCATTTT
few	NA	TRBJ2-2	TRBV25-1	CASSGGLAATGELFF	TGTGCCAGCAGTGGGGGGTTAGCAGCCACCGGGGAGCTGTTTTTT
NA	NA	TRBJ2-1	TRBV9	CASSVGVGVYEQFF	TGTGCCAGCAGCGTAGGGGTGGGGGTTTATGAGCAGTTCTTC
NA	TRBD2	TRBJ2-1	TRBV4-2	CASSQSIRAGGNNEQFF	TGTGCCAGCAGCCAGAGTATAAGGGCGGGAGGTAACAATGAGCAGTTCTTC
NA	NA	TRBJ1-2	TRBV5-6	CASSPGLSNYGYTF	TGTGCCAGCAGTCCGGGACTTTCTAACTATGGCTACACCTTC
NA	NA	TRBJ2-7	TRBV6-5	CASSSNDRTYEQYF	TGTGCCAGCAGTTCCAACGACCGTACCTACGAGCAGTACTTC
NA	NA	TRBJ1-2	TRBV19	CASSTAGNYGYTF	TGTGCCAGTAGTACCGCAGGGAACTATGGCTACACCTTC
once	NA	TRBJ2-6	TRBV21-1	CASSSLIQQSRANVLTF	TGTGCCAGCAGCTCACTAATACAACAAAGTCGGGCCAACGTCCTGACTTTC
few	NA	TRBJ1-5	TRBV6-1	CASTGHSNQPQHF	TGTGCCAGCACGGGACATAGCAATCAGCCCCAGCATTTT
once	NA	TRBJ2-7	TRBV12-1	CASSPTSTEQYF	TGTGCCAGCAGCCCAACTAGCACCGAGCAGTACTTC
NA	TRBD1	TRBJ2-7	TRBV6-6	CASRPLGQGPKEQYF	TGTGCCAGCAGGCCTCTGGGACAGGGTCCCAAGGAGCAGTACTTC
NA	TRBD2	TRBJ2-1	TRBV11-2	CASSDTSGRYSYNEQFF	TGTGCCAGCAGCGACACTAGCGGGAGATACTCCTACAATGAGCAGTTCTTC
NA	NA	TRBJ2-6	TRBV6-1	CASSAVRFSGANVLTF	TGTGCCAGCAGTGCCGTCCGGTTCTCTGGGGCCAACGTCCTGACTTTC
few	NA	TRBJ2-1	TRBV5-1	CASAIDYSYNEQFF	TGCGCCAGCGCAATAGACTACTCCTACAATGAGCAGTTCTTC
NA	TRBD2	TRBJ2-1	TRBV19	CASSIRLAGNNEQFF	TGTGCCAGTAGTATAAGACTAGCGGGAAATAATGAGCAGTTCTTC
NA	NA	TRBJ2-7	TRBV27	CASIPLGTEYYEQYF	TGTGCCAGCATCCCCCTAGGGACCGAATACTACGAGCAGTACTTC